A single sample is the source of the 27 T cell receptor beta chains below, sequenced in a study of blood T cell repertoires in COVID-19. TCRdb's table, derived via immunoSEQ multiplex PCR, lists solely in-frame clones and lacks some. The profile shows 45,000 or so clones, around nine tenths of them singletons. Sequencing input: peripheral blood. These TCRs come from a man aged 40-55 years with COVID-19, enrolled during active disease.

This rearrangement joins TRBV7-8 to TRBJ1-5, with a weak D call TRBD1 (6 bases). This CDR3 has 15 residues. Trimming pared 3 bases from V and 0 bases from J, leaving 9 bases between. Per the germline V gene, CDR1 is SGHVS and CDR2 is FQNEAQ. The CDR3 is CASSFGQNSNQPQHF. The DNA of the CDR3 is TGTGCCAGCAGCTTCGGACAGAATAGCAATCAGCCCCAGCATTTT.

CDR3 protein: CASSLARGWGGMNTEAFF. The CDR3 DNA is TGTGCCAGCAGCTTAGCAAGGGGCTGGGGGGGCATGAACACTGAAGCTTTCTTT. The chain has TRBV11-2 and TRBJ1-1; perhaps TRBD1 as D (6 bases). Deletions cut 1 base from V and 0 bases from J, with 18 bases between. CDR3 length: 18 residues. Germline CDR1 and CDR2: SGHAT and FQNNGV. The entire variable domain, with the rest obtained from reference TRBV11-2 and TRBJ1-1, is as follows: EAGVAQSPRYKIIEKRQSVAFWCNPISGHATLYWYQQILGQGPKLLIQFQNNGVVDDSQLPKDRFSAERLKGVDSTLKIQPAKLEDSAVYLCASSLARGWGGMNTEAFFGQGTRLTVV.

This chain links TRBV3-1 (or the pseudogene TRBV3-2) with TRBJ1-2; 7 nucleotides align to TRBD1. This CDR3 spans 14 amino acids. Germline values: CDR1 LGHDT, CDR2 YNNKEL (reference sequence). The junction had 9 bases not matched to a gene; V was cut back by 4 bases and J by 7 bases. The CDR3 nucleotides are TGTGCCAGCAGCCCATTAGGGGGCAGGGGTGGCTACACCTTC. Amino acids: CASSPLGGRGGYTF.

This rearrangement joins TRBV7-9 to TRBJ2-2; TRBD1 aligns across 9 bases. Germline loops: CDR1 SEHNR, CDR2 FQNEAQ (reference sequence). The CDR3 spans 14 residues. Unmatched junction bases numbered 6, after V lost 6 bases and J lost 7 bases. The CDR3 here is CASRGQGWSGELFF. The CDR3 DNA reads TGTGCCAGCAGGGGACAGGGATGGAGCGGGGAGCTGTTTTTT.

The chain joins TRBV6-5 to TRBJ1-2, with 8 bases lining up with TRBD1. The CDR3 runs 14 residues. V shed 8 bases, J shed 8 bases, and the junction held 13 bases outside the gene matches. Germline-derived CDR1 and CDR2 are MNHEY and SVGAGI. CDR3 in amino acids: CASPSLRGPGGYTF. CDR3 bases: TGTGCCAGCCCCTCCCTCAGGGGGCCCGGCGGCTACACCTTC.

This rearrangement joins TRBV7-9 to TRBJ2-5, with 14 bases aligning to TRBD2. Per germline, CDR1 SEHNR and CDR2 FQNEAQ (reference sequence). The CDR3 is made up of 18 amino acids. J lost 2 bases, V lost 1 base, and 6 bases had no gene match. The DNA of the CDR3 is TGTGCCAGCAGCTTAGGACTAGCGGGAGGGCCGGAGCAAGAGACCCAGTACTTC. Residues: CASSLGLAGGPEQETQYF.

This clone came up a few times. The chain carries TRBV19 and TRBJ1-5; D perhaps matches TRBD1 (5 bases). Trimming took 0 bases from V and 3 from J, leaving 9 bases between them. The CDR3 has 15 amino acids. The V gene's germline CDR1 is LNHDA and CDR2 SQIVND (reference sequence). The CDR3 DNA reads TGTGCCAGTAGTATAGATGGGGCAGACAATCAGCCCCAGCATTTT. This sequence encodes CASSIDGADNQPQHF. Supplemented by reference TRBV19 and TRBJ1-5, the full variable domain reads DGGITQSPKYLFRKEGQNVTLSCEQNLNHDAMYWYRQDPGQGLRLIYYSQIVNDFQKGDIAEGYSVSREKKESFPLTVTSAQKNPTAFYLCASSIDGADNQPQHFGDGTRLSIL.

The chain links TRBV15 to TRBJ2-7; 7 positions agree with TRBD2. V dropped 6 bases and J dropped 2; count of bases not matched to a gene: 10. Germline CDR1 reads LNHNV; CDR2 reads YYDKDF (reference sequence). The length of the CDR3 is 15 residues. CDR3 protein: CATRPRLGTTYEQYF. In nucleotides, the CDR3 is TGTGCCACCAGACCCAGGTTGGGGACTACCTACGAGCAGTACTTC.

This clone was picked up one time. The CDR3 region is CATSETSDEQFF. The CDR3 nucleotides read TGTGCCACCAGTGAGACTAGCGATGAGCAGTTCTTC. J is TRBJ2-1 and V is TRBV24-1, with 8 nucleotides matching TRBD2. V shed 4 bases, J shed 8 bases, and the junction held 0 bases outside the gene matches. Germline CDR1 and CDR2: KGHDR and SFDVKD. The CDR3 runs 12 residues.

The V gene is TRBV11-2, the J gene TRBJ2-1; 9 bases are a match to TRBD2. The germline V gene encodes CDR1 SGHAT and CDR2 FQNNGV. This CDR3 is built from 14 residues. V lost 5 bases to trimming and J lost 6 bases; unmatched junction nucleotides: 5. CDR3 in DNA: TGTGCCAGCAGCCCCCGGACTAGCGTCAATGAGCAGTTCTTC. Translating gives CASSPRTSVNEQFF.

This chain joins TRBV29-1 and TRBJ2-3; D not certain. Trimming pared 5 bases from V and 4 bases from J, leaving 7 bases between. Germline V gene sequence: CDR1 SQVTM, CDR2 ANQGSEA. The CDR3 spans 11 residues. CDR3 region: CSVLVADTQYF. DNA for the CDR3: TGCAGCGTTCTGGTAGCAGATACGCAGTATTTT.

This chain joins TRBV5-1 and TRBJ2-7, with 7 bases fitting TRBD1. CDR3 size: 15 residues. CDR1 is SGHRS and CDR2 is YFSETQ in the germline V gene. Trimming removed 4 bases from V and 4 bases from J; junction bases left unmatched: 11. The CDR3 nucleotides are TGCGCCAGCAGCCCGGCCGGGACAGACGTATACGAGCAGTACTTC. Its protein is CASSPAGTDVYEQYF. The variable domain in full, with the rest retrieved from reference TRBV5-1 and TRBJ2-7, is KAGVTQTPRYLIKTRGQQVTLSCSPISGHRSVSWYQQTPGQGLQFLFEYFSETQRNKGNFPGRFSGRQFSNSRSEMNVSTLELGDSALYLCASSPAGTDVYEQYFGPGTRLTVT.

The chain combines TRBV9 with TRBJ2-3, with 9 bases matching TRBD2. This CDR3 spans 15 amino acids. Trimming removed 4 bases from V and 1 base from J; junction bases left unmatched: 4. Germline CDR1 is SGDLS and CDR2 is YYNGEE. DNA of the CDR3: TGTGCCAGCAGCTCTAGCGGGGCTCGCACAGATACGCAGTATTTT. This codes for CASSSSGARTDTQYF.

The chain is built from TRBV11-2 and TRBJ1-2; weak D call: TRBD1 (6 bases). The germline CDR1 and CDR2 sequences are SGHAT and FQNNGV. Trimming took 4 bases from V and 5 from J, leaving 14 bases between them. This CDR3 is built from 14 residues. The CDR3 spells CASSYHREGYGYTF. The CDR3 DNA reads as TGTGCCAGCAGCTATCACAGGGAGGGGTATGGCTACACCTTC.

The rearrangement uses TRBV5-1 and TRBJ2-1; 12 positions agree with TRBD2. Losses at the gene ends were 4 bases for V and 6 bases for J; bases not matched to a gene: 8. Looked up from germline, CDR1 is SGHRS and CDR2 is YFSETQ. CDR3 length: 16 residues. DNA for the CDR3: TGCGCCAGCAGCCTGGCCCCTAGCGGGGGGGCCAATGAGCAGTTCTTC. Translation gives CASSLAPSGGANEQFF.

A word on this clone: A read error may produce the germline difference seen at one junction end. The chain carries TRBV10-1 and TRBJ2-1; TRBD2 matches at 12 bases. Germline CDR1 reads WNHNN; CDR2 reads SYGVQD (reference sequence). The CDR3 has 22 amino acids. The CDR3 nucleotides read TGCGCCGGCAGGGTGAGGACTAGCGGGAAACTGCGGTTTAACCCGACTTACAATGAGCAGTTCTTC. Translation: CAGRVRTSGKLRFNPTYNEQFF.

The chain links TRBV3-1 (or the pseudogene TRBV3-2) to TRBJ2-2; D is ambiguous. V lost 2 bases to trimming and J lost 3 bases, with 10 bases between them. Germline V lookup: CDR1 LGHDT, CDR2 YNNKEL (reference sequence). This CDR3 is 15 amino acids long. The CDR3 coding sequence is TGTGCCAGCAGCCAACGGCAACAGTACACCGGGGAGCTGTTTTTT. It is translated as CASSQRQQYTGELFF.

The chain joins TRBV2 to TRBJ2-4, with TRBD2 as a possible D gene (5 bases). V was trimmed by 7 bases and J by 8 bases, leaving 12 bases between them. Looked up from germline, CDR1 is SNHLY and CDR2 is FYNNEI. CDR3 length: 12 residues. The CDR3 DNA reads TGTGCCAGCAATATTCGGGGTGACATTCAGTACTTC. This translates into CASNIRGDIQYF.

Here the CDR3 reads CATSDLQGILAQETQYF. In nucleotides, the CDR3 is TGTGCCACCAGTGACCTACAGGGAATCTTAGCCCAAGAGACCCAGTACTTC. The chain uses TRBV24-1 and TRBJ2-5; maybe TRBD1 (6 bases). The CDR3 totals 17 residues. Deletions cut 4 bases from V and 1 base from J, with 18 bases between. Germline loops: CDR1 KGHDR, CDR2 SFDVKD.

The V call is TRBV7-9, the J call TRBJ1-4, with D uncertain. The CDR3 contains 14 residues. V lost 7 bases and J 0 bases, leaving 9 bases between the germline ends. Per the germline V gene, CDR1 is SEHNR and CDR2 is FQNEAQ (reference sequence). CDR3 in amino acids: CASTVLATNEKLFF. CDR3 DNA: TGTGCCAGCACCGTACTCGCAACTAATGAAAAACTGTTTTTT.

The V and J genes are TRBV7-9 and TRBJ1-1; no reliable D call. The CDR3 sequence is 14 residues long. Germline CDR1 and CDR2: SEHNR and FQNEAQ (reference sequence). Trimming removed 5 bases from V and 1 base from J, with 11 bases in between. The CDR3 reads CASSLPFGNTEAFF. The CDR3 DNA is TGTGCCAGCAGCCTACCATTTGGGAACACTGAAGCTTTCTTT.

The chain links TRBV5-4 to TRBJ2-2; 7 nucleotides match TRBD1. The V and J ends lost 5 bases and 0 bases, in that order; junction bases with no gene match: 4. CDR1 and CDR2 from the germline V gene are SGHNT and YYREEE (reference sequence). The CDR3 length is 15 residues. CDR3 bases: TGTGCCAGCAGTTGGGACAGAGCGAACACCGGGGAGCTGTTTTTT. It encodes CASSWDRANTGELFF.

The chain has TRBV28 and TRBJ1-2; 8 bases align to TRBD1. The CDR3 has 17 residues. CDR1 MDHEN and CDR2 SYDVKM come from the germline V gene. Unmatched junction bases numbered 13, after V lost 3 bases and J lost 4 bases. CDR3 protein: CASSFVGLQGAGYGYTF. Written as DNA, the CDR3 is TGTGCCAGCAGTTTTGTGGGGCTTCAGGGGGCGGGCTATGGCTACACCTTC.

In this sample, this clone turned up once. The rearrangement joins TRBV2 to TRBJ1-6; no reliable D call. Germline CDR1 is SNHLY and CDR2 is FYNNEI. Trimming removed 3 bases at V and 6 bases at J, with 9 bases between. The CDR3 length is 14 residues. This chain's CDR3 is CASSDKTPNSPLHF. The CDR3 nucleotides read TGTGCCAGCAGTGACAAGACACCTAATTCACCCCTCCACTTT.

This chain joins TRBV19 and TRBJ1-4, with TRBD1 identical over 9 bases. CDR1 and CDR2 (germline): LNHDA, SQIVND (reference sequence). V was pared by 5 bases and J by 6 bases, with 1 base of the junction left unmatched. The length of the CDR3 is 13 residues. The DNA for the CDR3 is TGTGCCAGTAGTCGACAGGGGGATGAAAAACTGTTTTTT. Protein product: CASSRQGDEKLFF. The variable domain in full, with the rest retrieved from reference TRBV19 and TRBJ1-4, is DGGITQSPKYLFRKEGQNVTLSCEQNLNHDAMYWYRQDPGQGLRLIYYSQIVNDFQKGDIAEGYSVSREKKESFPLTVTSAQKNPTAFYLCASSRQGDEKLFFGSGTQLSVL.

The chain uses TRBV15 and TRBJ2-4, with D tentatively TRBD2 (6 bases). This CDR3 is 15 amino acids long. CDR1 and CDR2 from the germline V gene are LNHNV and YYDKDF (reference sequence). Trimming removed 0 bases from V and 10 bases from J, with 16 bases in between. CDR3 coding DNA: TGTGCCACCAGCAGAGATGAGGTGGCGGGGTTGATTCAGTACTTC. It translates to CATSRDEVAGLIQYF.

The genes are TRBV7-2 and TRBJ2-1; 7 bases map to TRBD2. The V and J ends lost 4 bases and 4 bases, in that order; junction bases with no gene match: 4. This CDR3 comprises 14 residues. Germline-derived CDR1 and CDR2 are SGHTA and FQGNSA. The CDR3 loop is CASSSGLLYNEQFF. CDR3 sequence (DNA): TGTGCCAGCAGCTCGGGACTATTATACAATGAGCAGTTCTTC.